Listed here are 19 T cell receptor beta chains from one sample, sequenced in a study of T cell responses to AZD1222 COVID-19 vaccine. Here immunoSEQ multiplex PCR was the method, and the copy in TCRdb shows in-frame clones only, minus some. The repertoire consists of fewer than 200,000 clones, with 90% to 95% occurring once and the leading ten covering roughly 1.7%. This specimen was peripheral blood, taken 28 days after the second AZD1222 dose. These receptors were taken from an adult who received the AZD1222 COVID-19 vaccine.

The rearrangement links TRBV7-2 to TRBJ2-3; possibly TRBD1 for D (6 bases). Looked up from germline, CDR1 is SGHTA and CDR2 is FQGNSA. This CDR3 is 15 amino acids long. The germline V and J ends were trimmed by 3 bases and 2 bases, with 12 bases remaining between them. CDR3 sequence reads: CASSFGQKNTDTQYF. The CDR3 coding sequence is TGTGCCAGCAGCTTTGGACAGAAAAACACAGATACGCAGTATTTT.

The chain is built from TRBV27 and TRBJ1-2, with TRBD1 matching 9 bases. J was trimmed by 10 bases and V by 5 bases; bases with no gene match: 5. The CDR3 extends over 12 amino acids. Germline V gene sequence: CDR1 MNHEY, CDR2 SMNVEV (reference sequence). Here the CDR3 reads CASSPRTGAYTF. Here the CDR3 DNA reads TGTGCCAGCAGTCCGAGGACAGGGGCCTACACCTTC.

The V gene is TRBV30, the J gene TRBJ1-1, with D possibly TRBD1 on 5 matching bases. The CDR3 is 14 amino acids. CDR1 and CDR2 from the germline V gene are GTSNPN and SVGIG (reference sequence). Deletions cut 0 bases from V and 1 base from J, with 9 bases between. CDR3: CAWSVGGSNTEAFF. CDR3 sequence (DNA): TGTGCCTGGAGTGTTGGGGGATCGAACACTGAAGCTTTCTTT.

The CDR3 DNA reads as TGTGCCAGTACTTATTTAATAGGAGGGGGACAGCCCCAGCATTTT. This codes for CASTYLIGGGQPQHF. The chain carries TRBV19 and TRBJ1-5, with TRBD1 as a possible D gene (6 bases). The CDR3 contains 15 residues. Per the germline V gene, CDR1 is LNHDA and CDR2 is SQIVND (reference sequence). V lost 7 bases and J lost 7, with 20 bases in between. Full variable domain (remainder filled in from reference TRBV19 and TRBJ1-5): DGGITQSPKYLFRKEGQNVTLSCEQNLNHDAMYWYRQDPGQGLRLIYYSQIVNDFQKGDIAEGYSVSREKKESFPLTVTSAQKNPTAFYLCASTYLIGGGQPQHFGDGTRLSIL.

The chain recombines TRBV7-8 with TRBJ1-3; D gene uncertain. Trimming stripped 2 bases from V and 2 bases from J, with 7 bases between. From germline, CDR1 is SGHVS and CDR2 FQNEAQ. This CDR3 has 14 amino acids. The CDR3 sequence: CASSLWSPGNTIYF. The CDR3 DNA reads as TGTGCCAGCAGCTTATGGAGTCCTGGAAACACCATATATTTT.

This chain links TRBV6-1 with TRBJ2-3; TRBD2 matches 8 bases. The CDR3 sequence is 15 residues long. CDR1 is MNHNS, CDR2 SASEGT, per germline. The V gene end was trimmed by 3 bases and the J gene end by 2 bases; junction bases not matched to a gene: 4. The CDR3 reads CASSETSEATDTQYF. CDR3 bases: TGTGCCAGCAGTGAGACTAGCGAGGCCACAGATACGCAGTATTTT.

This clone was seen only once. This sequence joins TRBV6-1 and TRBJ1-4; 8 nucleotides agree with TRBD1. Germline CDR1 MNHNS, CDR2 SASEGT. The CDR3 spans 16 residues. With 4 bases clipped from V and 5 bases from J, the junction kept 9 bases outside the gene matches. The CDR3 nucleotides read TGTGCCAGCAGTGCGCCTACAGGGGGGGTAAATGAAAAACTGTTTTTT. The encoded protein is CASSAPTGGVNEKLFF.

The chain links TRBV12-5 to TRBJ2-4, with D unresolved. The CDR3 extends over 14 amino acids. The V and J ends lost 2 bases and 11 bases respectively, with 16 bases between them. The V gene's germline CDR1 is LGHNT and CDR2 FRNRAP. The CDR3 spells CASGLSAASGVQYF. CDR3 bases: TGTGCTAGTGGTTTGTCAGCTGCCAGTGGAGTTCAGTACTTC.

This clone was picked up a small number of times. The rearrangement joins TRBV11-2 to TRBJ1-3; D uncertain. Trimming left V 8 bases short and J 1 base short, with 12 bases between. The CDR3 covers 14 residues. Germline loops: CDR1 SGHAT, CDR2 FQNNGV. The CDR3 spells CASRSRTSGNTIYF. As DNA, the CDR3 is TGTGCCAGCCGCTCGAGGACTTCTGGAAACACCATATATTTT.

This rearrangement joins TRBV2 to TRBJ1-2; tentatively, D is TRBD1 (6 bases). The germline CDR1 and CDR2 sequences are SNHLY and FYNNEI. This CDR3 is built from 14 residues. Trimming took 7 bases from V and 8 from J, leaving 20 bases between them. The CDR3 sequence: CASNDGPGASGYTF. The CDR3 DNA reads TGTGCCAGCAACGATGGGCCAGGGGCGTCCGGCTACACCTTC. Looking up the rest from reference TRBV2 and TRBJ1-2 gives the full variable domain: EPEVTQTPSHQVTQMGQEVILRCVPISNHLYFYWYRQILGQKVEFLVSFYNNEISEKSEIFDDQFSVERPDGSNFTLKIRSTKLEDSAMYFCASNDGPGASGYTFGSGTRLTVV.

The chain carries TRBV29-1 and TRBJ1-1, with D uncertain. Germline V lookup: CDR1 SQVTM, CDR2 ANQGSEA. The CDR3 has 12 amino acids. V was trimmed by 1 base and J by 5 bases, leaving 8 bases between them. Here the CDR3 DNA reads TGCAGCGTTGAAGTGTCGGGGACTGAAGCTTTCTTT. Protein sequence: CSVEVSGTEAFF.

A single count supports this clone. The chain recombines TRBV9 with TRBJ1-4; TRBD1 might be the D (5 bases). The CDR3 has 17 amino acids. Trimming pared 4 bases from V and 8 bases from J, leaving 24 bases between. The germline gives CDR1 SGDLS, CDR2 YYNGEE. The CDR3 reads CASSPYPPGGVKEKLFF. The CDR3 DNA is TGTGCCAGCAGCCCGTACCCGCCGGGGGGGGTTAAGGAAAAACTGTTTTTT.

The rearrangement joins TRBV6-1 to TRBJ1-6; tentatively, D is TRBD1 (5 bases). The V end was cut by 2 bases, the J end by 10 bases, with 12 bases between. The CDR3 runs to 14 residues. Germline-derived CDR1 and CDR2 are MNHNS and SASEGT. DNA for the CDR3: TGTGCCAGCAGTGAACTGGGGGGTAGGTCACCCCTCCACTTT. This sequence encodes CASSELGGRSPLHF.

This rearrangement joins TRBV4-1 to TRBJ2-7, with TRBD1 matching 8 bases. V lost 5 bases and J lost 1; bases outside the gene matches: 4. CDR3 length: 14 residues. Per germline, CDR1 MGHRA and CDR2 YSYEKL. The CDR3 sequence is CASSYDRGSYEQYF. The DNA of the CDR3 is TGCGCCAGCAGCTATGACAGGGGTTCCTACGAGCAGTACTTC.

The CDR3 coding sequence is TGTGCCAGCAGCTTCAATATAGATACGCAGTATTTT. This gives the protein CASSFNIDTQYF. This chain connects TRBV5-6 to TRBJ2-3; D is uncertain. This CDR3 is 12 amino acids long. The germline CDR1 and CDR2 sequences are SGHDT and YYEEEE. Trimming cost V 2 bases and J 5 bases, with 6 bases left between them.

CDR3 DNA sequence: TGTGCCAGCAGTGATGTAGGGGTCGGGGAGCCCCAGCATTTT. Encoded protein: CASSDVGVGEPQHF. This chain uses TRBV2 with TRBJ1-5, with D perhaps TRBD1 (5 bases). V dropped 3 bases and J dropped 8 bases, with 14 bases sitting between them. There are 14 residues in the CDR3. Germline V gives CDR1 SNHLY, CDR2 FYNNEI. The variable domain in full, completed from reference TRBV2 and TRBJ1-5, reads EPEVTQTPSHQVTQMGQEVILRCVPISNHLYFYWYRQILGQKVEFLVSFYNNEISEKSEIFDDQFSVERPDGSNFTLKIRSTKLEDSAMYFCASSDVGVGEPQHFGDGTRLSIL.

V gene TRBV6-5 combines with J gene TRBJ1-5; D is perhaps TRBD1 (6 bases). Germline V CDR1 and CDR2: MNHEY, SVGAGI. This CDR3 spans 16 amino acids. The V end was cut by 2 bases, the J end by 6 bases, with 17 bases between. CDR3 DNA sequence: TGTGCCAGCAGTTACCTCAGAAGGGGGTTGGGTCAGCCCCAGCATTTT. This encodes CASSYLRRGLGQPQHF.

Here the CDR3 DNA reads TGTGCCAGCAGCCAGACTGAAAAACTGTTTTTT. Protein sequence: CASSQTEKLFF. This chain uses TRBV3-1 (or the pseudogene TRBV3-2) with TRBJ1-4; no clear D gene. V lost 3 bases and J 7 bases, leaving 3 bases between the germline ends. The CDR3 spans 11 residues. Germline V CDR1 and CDR2: LGHDT, YNNKEL (reference sequence).

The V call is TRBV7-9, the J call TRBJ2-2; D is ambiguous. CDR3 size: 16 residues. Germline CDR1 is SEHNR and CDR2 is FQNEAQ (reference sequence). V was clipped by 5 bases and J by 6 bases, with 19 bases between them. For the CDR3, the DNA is TGTGCCAGCAGCCCACCCGCCACACGGGCAGCCGGGGAGCTGTTTTTT. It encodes CASSPPATRAAGELFF.